The 25 T cell receptor beta chains presented below share a single source sample, sequenced in a study of blood T cells in healthy people across ages. Alongside a J-beta primer mix, a sample-barcoded 5' primer served in a second PCR lasting about 7 to 11 cycles. MiXCR, run by TCRdb on the 5' RACE reads, gives a single entry per CDR3 protein. The sample has hundreds of thousands of distinct CDR3 sequences; around two fifths are singletons. Sequencing was performed on blood. The receptors stem from a man in his 60s in good health.

This clonotype appeared a few times. The V and J genes are TRBV28 and TRBJ2-6; D possibly corresponds to TRBD1 (6 bases). The germline V gene has CDR1 MDHEN and CDR2 SYDVKM. CDR3 length: 15 residues. The V end lost 6 bases, the J end lost 0 bases, and 9 bases lay between the germline ends. The CDR3 bases are TGTGCCAGCAGCATGGGGGCCTCTGGGGCCAACGTCCTGACTTTC. This sequence encodes CASSMGASGANVLTF.

This chain connects TRBV11-2 to TRBJ2-1, with D possibly being TRBD2 (6 bases). CDR1 and CDR2 from the germline V gene are SGHAT and FQNNGV. This CDR3 is built from 14 residues. The V and J ends lost 5 bases and 5 bases respectively, with 13 bases between them. The CDR3 coding sequence is TGTGCCAGCAGCCCCCCGCGGGGCCACAATGAGCAGTTCTTC. The encoded protein is CASSPPRGHNEQFF.

The chain joins TRBV20-1 to TRBJ2-2, with TRBD2 matching over 10 bases. Trimming took 8 bases from V and 5 from J; bases not matched to a gene: 11. This CDR3 has 15 residues. CDR1 is DFQATT and CDR2 is SNEGSKA in the germline V gene (reference sequence). The DNA for the CDR3 is TGCAGTACTCGTTCTCGGACTAGCGGTACCGGGGAGCTGTTTTTT. This gives the protein CSTRSRTSGTGELFF.

This chain connects TRBV20-1 to TRBJ1-1; 8 bases are shared with TRBD1. The ends lost 5 bases at V and 5 bases at J; junction bases unmatched: 13. CDR3 length: 15 residues. Germline V lookup: CDR1 DFQATT, CDR2 SNEGSKA (reference sequence). CDR3 sequence (DNA): TGCAGTGCTGGACGGTCAGGGGGCGTCGAAACTGAAGCTTTCTTT. Translating gives CSAGRSGGVETEAFF.

The chain carries TRBV6-2 or TRBV6-3 and TRBJ1-1, with D unresolved. The CDR3 is 11 amino acids. Looked up from germline, CDR1 is MNHEY and CDR2 is SVGEGT. V dropped 6 bases and J dropped 8 bases, with 10 bases sitting between them. The CDR3 loop reads CASSKPDEAFF. The CDR3 DNA is TGTGCCAGCAGCAAACCCGACGAAGCTTTCTTT.

The gene calls are TRBV5-6 and TRBJ2-1; 10 bases align to TRBD2. Per germline, CDR1 SGHDT and CDR2 YYEEEE. The CDR3 spans 16 residues. J gave up 2 bases and V 1 base, and 3 bases lay outside the gene matches. This CDR3 is CASSLWLAGAYNEQFF. The CDR3 nucleotides read TGTGCCAGCAGCTTGTGGCTAGCGGGGGCCTACAATGAGCAGTTCTTC. The whole variable domain, remainder taken from reference TRBV5-6 and TRBJ2-1, is DAGVTQSPTHLIKTRGQQVTLRCSPKSGHDTVSWYQQALGQGPQFIFQYYEEEERQRGNFPDRFSGHQFPNYSSELNVNALLLGDSALYLCASSLWLAGAYNEQFFGPGTRLTVL.

The genes are TRBV6-5 and TRBJ2-5; D possibly corresponds to TRBD2 (5 bases). V was trimmed by 8 bases and J by 2 bases, leaving 12 bases between them. This CDR3 has 13 amino acids. CDR1 is MNHEY, CDR2 SVGAGI, per germline. CDR3 bases: TGTGCCAGCCGCGGGCCGAAGCAAGAGACCCAGTACTTC. Its translation is CASRGPKQETQYF.

The V call is TRBV6-1, the J call TRBJ2-7; 7 nucleotides match TRBD1. Germline-derived CDR1 and CDR2 are MNHNS and SASEGT. Trimming removed 0 bases from V and 3 bases from J; junction bases left unmatched: 5. This CDR3 spans 15 amino acids. The CDR3 nucleotides are TGTGCCAGCAGTGAAGCCTTGACAGGGTACTACGAGCAGTACTTC. It translates to CASSEALTGYYEQYF.

The chain couples TRBV7-3 to TRBJ2-2; 10 bases map to TRBD1. Trimming cost V 0 bases and J 7 bases; bases outside gene matches: 5. The length of the CDR3 is 16 residues. Germline CDR1 is SGHTA and CDR2 is FQGTGA. CDR3 sequence (DNA): TGTGCCAGCAGCTTAACCGGGACAGGGGTTTACGGGGAGCTGTTTTTT. This gives the protein CASSLTGTGVYGELFF.

The V gene is TRBV10-3, the J gene TRBJ2-5; the match to TRBD2 covers 7 bases. The J call is uncertain, as TRBJ2-7 better fits the DNA end. CDR3 length: 13 amino acids. Germline-derived CDR1 and CDR2 are ENHRY and SYGVKD. DNA of the CDR3: TGTGCCATCTCTGGGGGGGAAAACTACGAGCAGTACTTC. This codes for CAISGGENYEQYF.

This clonotype turned up a few times. This CDR3 is CASSHQTRDRGVNYGYTF. As DNA, the CDR3 is TGTGCCAGCAGCCACCAGACCCGGGACAGGGGCGTAAACTATGGCTACACCTTC. This chain connects TRBV14 to TRBJ1-2; 10 bases agree with TRBD1. CDR1 is SGHDN and CDR2 is FVKESK in the germline V gene. The CDR3 totals 18 residues. The J segment lost 2 bases and the V segment lost 3 bases, leaving 12 bases of the junction unmatched.

The V and J genes are TRBV6-5 and TRBJ2-5; D is perhaps TRBD1 or TRBD2 (5 bases each). The DNA end is more similar to TRBJ2-7, so the J call may be wrong. CDR1 is MNHEY and CDR2 is SVGAGI in the germline V gene. The CDR3 contains 14 residues. The CDR3 nucleotides read TGTGCCAGCAGAAGGGGAGAGGGACCGTACGAGCAGTACTTC. This gives the protein CASRRGEGPYEQYF.

The CDR3 nucleotides read TGCAGCGCCGAGGGGAGGAACACCGGGGAGCTGTTTTTT. This sequence encodes CSAEGRNTGELFF. This sequence joins TRBV29-1 and TRBJ2-2; D may correspond to TRBD1 or TRBD2 (5 bases each). The CDR3 has 13 amino acids. The V gene's germline CDR1 is SQVTM and CDR2 ANQGSEA. Trimming cost V 7 bases and J 1 base, with 10 bases left between them.

The J gene is TRBJ1-1, the V gene TRBV7-9, with a weak D call TRBD1 (5 bases). In germline, CDR1 is SEHNR, CDR2 FQNEAQ (reference sequence). This CDR3 has 14 amino acids. V shed 6 bases and J shed 3 bases, with 14 bases lying between them. The CDR3 loop is CASSSGLGDTEAFF. The CDR3 region has the DNA TGTGCCAGCAGTTCGGGGCTAGGGGACACTGAAGCTTTCTTT. The variable domain in full, completed from reference TRBV7-9 and TRBJ1-1, reads DTGVSQNPRHKITKRGQNVTFRCDPISEHNRLYWYRQTLGQGPEFLTYFQNEAQLEKSRLLSDRFSAERPKGSFSTLEIQRTEQGDSAMYLCASSSGLGDTEAFFGQGTRLTVV.

The chain has TRBV5-1 and TRBJ1-1; possibly TRBD1 for D (5 bases). The CDR3 has 15 residues. Trimming took off 4 bases at V and 3 bases at J, with 16 bases between the two ends. Germline lookup yields CDR1 SGHRS and CDR2 YFSETQ. Written as DNA, the CDR3 is TGCGCCAGCAGCCCGCGGACAACCGCGGACACTGAAGCTTTCTTT. It translates to CASSPRTTADTEAFF.

This clonotype was detected many times. This CDR3 reads CASSPADEQFF. DNA of the CDR3: TGTGCCAGCAGCCCCGCGGATGAGCAGTTCTTC. The chain joins TRBV11-2 to TRBJ2-1; D is uncertain. The CDR3 consists of 11 residues. Germline CDR1 is SGHAT and CDR2 is FQNNGV. V gave up 5 bases and J gave up 8 bases, with 7 bases separating them.

Concerning this clonotype itself: Relative to the germline gene, one junction end is altered; a read error may explain this. The chain combines TRBV5-1 with TRBJ2-5, with TRBD1 identical over 8 bases. Germline assignment: CDR1 SGHRS and CDR2 YFSETQ. CDR3 size: 14 residues. The CDR3 nucleotides are TGCGCCAACAGCAGAGGGACAGGAGAAGAGACCCAGTACTTC. Translation gives CANSRGTGEETQYF.

This clonotype has only a few counts. The chain recombines TRBV4-3 with TRBJ1-1; no firm D call. Germline lookup yields CDR1 LGHNA and CDR2 YSLEER. The germline V and J ends were trimmed by 0 bases and 0 bases, with 5 bases remaining between them. CDR3 length: 14 residues. CDR3 protein: CASSQDSLNTEAFF. The DNA for the CDR3 is TGCGCCAGCAGCCAAGACAGCCTGAACACTGAAGCTTTCTTT.

This clonotype appeared a few times. The CDR3 reads CSVEVGMAGRTF. CDR3 in DNA: TGCAGCGTTGAAGTGGGGATGGCAGGGCGCACCTTC. The chain carries TRBV29-1 and TRBJ1-2, with D maybe TRBD1 (5 bases). Germline V gene lookup returns CDR1 SQVTM and CDR2 ANQGSEA. V lost 1 base and J 13 bases, leaving 16 bases between the germline ends. This CDR3 region has 12 residues.

This clonotype was seen more than once but under ten times. This sequence joins TRBV6-2 or TRBV6-3 and TRBJ2-7, with 10 bases aligning to TRBD1. CDR3 length: 14 residues. CDR1 MNHEY and CDR2 SVGEGT come from the germline V gene. The V gene end was trimmed by 7 bases and the J gene end by 4 bases; junction bases not matched to a gene: 7. The CDR3 protein is CASIADRGEYEQYF. The CDR3 nucleotides read TGTGCCAGCATTGCGGACAGGGGGGAGTACGAGCAGTACTTC.

This clonotype was observed once. The chain uses TRBV4-3 and TRBJ1-6; D gene unclear. The length of the CDR3 is 15 residues. CDR1 is LGHNA, CDR2 YSLEER, per germline. V lost 4 bases, J lost 7 bases, and 14 bases lay in between. The DNA of the CDR3 is TGCGCCAGCAGCCGAGATTTGACTGTCAATTCACCCCTCCACTTT. Translation gives CASSRDLTVNSPLHF.

The genes are TRBV6-5 and TRBJ1-4; 8 nucleotides agree with TRBD1. Germline loops: CDR1 MNHEY, CDR2 SVGAGI. This CDR3 contains 14 residues. V shed 5 bases, J shed 8 bases, and the junction held 7 bases outside the gene matches. In DNA form, the CDR3 reads TGTGCCAGCAGTACCCACAGGGGGAGAGAAAAACTGTTTTTT. It yields the protein CASSTHRGREKLFF.

The CDR3: CASSGRIRGAGVRANVLTF. CDR3 bases: TGTGCCAGCAGCGGACGGATTCGGGGGGCAGGGGTGCGGGCCAACGTCCTGACTTTC. V gene TRBV7-8 combines with J gene TRBJ2-6, with D maybe TRBD2 (7 bases). Germline-derived CDR1 and CDR2 are SGHVS and FQNEAQ. CDR3 size: 19 residues. The V gene lost 5 bases and the J gene lost 5 bases, with 25 bases spanning the gap.

A word on this clonotype: Just one base apart from a much larger clone, this may be a read error. The chain has TRBV20-1 and TRBJ2-7; 9 bases agree with TRBD1. Germline values: CDR1 DFQATT, CDR2 SNEGSKA (reference sequence). The V gene end was trimmed by 0 bases and the J gene end by 2 bases; junction bases not matched to a gene: 14. The CDR3 is 18 residues long. The CDR3 DNA reads TGCAGTGCTAGAGATCCGAGATCCGGGACAGGGAGCCCCTACGAGCAGTACTTC. It encodes CSARDPRSGTGSPYEQYF.

The table lists this clonotype with a few counts. J is TRBJ2-7 and V is TRBV7-9; TRBD1 agrees at 10 bases. The CDR3 spans 15 residues. V shed 5 bases, J shed 4 bases, and the junction held 8 bases outside the gene matches. Per germline, CDR1 SEHNR and CDR2 FQNEAQ (reference sequence). CDR3 sequence: CASSSTGTGEYEQYF. CDR3 nucleotides: TGTGCCAGCAGCAGTACCGGGACAGGGGAGTACGAGCAGTACTTC.